Included here is one TCR beta chain sequence, with context. Its antigen is unknown. This sample stems from a study of T cell responses to AZD1222 COVID-19 vaccine. Findings and caveats of the study: Samples come after the peak T cell response, not at day 14. Mostly white British, mostly female donors; authors suggested clonal diversity may be underestimated. Baseline testing showed seropositivity in only a handful of AZD1222 recipients.

Germline V CDR1 and CDR2: MNHEY, SVGAGI. The CDR3 is 15 residues long. Deletions cut 6 bases from V and 4 bases from J, with 19 bases between. The repertoire was sequenced with immunoSEQ multiplex PCR; TCRdb's copy has only in-frame clones and lacks some. The sample gives 100,000 to 150,000 clones, over 80% of which show up once; more than 5.5% is in the top ten. This TCR derives from an adult in good health. The rearrangement links TRBV6-5 to TRBJ2-7, with D tentatively TRBD2 (5 bases). The sequencing here drew on peripheral blood, taken on day 0 of AZD1222 vaccination. This CDR3 is CASRVTAAGSYEQYF. The CDR3 DNA follows: TGTGCCAGCAGGGTAACAGCTGCTGGGAGTTACGAGCAGTACTTC.